This TCR beta chain was profiled in a study of shared clonotypes between healthy human individuals. Study-level points and caveats: Across subsets, estimated richness was generally greater for naive than for memory populations. It was expected that sequencing depth would affect clonotype sharing among donors.

Several immunoSEQ plates received, in even portions, the genomic DNA of each subset. The assay was immunoSEQ multiplex PCR, and TCRdb's table has in-frame clones only and misses some. The sample lists around 2,000,000 clones; approximately 95% were seen once. This clone has only one observation. Antigen unknown. V lost 0 bases and J 5 bases, leaving 16 bases between the germline ends. The V gene's germline CDR1 is ENHRY and CDR2 SYGVKD. The CDR3 loop spans 16 amino acids. CD45RO-negative cells were positively selected for CCR7, leaving out terminally differentiated effector memory CD45RA+ cells. Those who donated, Caucasian adults without exception, all lived in Nashville, Tennessee.

The chain combines TRBV10-3 with TRBJ2-5; possible D gene TRBD1, 6 bases. Sequencing used naive CD8+ T cells sorted from blood. The sequence was collected from a man aged 18 to 29 in good health. The CDR3 reads CAISESKTGGMETQYF. The CDR3 DNA sequence: TGTGCCATCAGTGAGTCGAAGACAGGAGGTATGGAGACCCAGTACTTC.